These 21 T cell receptor beta chains share one sample of origin, sequenced in a study of shared clonotypes between healthy human individuals. TCRdb keeps only in-frame clones here, not all; method: immunoSEQ multiplex PCR. The sample has more than 2 million clones; 90% to 97% are singletons. The sequencing input was naive CD4+ T cells sorted from blood. As for subset: CD45RA+ positively selected. The source of these receptors is a man younger than 35 in good health.

The rearrangement links TRBV30 to TRBJ2-1; no definite D call. CDR3 length equals 14 residues. Germline CDR1 and CDR2: GTSNPN and SVGIG (reference sequence). The V gene lost 2 bases and the J gene lost 3 bases, with 11 bases spanning the gap. The CDR3 sequence: CAWSKAAVYNEQFF. CDR3 DNA sequence: TGTGCCTGGAGTAAGGCGGCCGTCTACAATGAGCAGTTCTTC.

In the case of this clone: The same CDR3 arises from other DNA sequences in this sample as well. V is TRBV5-1 and J is TRBJ2-3; 7 bases are a match to TRBD1. Germline V gene lookup returns CDR1 SGHRS and CDR2 YFSETQ. The CDR3 is 15 amino acids. J lost 0 bases, V lost 2 bases, and 3 bases had no gene match. CDR3 sequence reads: CASSFDRASTDTQYF. CDR3 nucleotides: TGCGCCAGCAGCTTCGACAGGGCTAGCACAGATACGCAGTATTTT.

The gene calls are TRBV7-3 and TRBJ2-5; 9 nucleotides agree with TRBD2. Germline V gene sequence: CDR1 SGHTA, CDR2 FQGTGA. V was pared by 2 bases and J by 4 bases, with 2 bases of the junction left unmatched. The CDR3 spans 14 residues. The CDR3 loop is CASSLAGGPETQYF. The CDR3 nucleotides read TGTGCCAGCAGCTTAGCGGGGGGGCCAGAGACCCAGTACTTC.

This chain links TRBV5-4 with TRBJ1-1; D ambiguous. The V end was cut by 4 bases, the J end by 10 bases, with 14 bases between. The CDR3 loop spans 12 amino acids. Germline CDR1 is SGHNT and CDR2 is YYREEE (reference sequence). The CDR3 loop reads CASSDFQDRAFF. The CDR3 DNA sequence: TGTGCCAGCAGCGATTTCCAGGACCGAGCTTTCTTT. Full variable domain (outside the CDR3, taken from reference TRBV5-4 and TRBJ1-1): ETGVTQSPTHLIKTRGQQVTLRCSSQSGHNTVSWYQQALGQGPQFIFQYYREEENGRGNFPPRFSGLQFPNYSSELNVNALELDDSALYLCASSDFQDRAFFGQGTRLTVV.

The CDR3 loop reads CASTTGDEKLFF. The DNA for the CDR3 is TGTGCCAGCACTACAGGGGATGAAAAACTGTTTTTT. The V call is TRBV28, the J call TRBJ1-4; 7 positions agree with TRBD1. Per germline, CDR1 MDHEN and CDR2 SYDVKM. J lost 6 bases, V lost 7 bases, and 2 bases had no gene match. This CDR3 has 12 amino acids.

The CDR3 is CASSQPQGAYGYTF. The CDR3 DNA reads TGCGCCAGCAGCCAACCTCAGGGGGCCTATGGCTACACCTTC. The rearrangement links TRBV5-1 to TRBJ1-2, with 8 bases lining up with TRBD1. V trimming: 4 bases; J trimming: 4 bases; junction bases outside the gene matches: 6. This CDR3 has 14 residues. Germline loops: CDR1 SGHRS, CDR2 YFSETQ.

V usage is TRBV9 and J usage is TRBJ2-7; TRBD1 matches 9 bases. Per the germline V gene, CDR1 is SGDLS and CDR2 is YYNGEE. The ends lost 3 bases at V and 5 bases at J; junction bases unmatched: 6. The CDR3 is 14 residues long. The CDR3 coding sequence is TGTGCCAGCAGCGCCGGGACAGGGTACCACGAGCAGTACTTC. It codes for CASSAGTGYHEQYF.

The chain carries TRBV28 and TRBJ2-5; D gene ambiguous. Germline V gene data show CDR1 as MDHEN and CDR2 as SYDVKM. CDR3 length: 10 amino acids. V shed 6 bases and J shed 5 bases, with 4 bases lying between them. CDR3 bases: TGTGCCAGCAGGAGGGAGACCCAGTACTTC. It yields the protein CASRRETQYF.

The chain employs TRBV10-2 and TRBJ2-4; D unresolved. The CDR3 totals 14 residues. CDR1 is WSHSY and CDR2 is SAAADI in the germline V gene. V shed 3 bases and J shed 0 bases, with 6 bases lying between them. The DNA for the CDR3 is TGCGCCAGCAGTGAAGGGCTAGCCAAAAACATTCAGTACTTC. Translating it yields CASSEGLAKNIQYF.

The rearrangement links TRBV6-1 to TRBJ1-5; possibly TRBD1 for D (5 bases). Germline loops: CDR1 MNHNS, CDR2 SASEGT. V lost 3 bases to trimming and J lost 10 bases, with 13 bases between them. The length of the CDR3 is 13 residues. CDR3 in amino acids: CASSETWGRPQHF. The CDR3 nucleotides are TGTGCCAGCAGTGAGACCTGGGGACGTCCCCAGCATTTT.

The chain joins TRBV28 to TRBJ1-2; a weak D match, TRBD1 (5 bases). The CDR3 is made up of 13 amino acids. Looked up from germline, CDR1 is MDHEN and CDR2 is SYDVKM. V gave up 4 bases and J gave up 1 base, with 7 bases separating them. In DNA form, the CDR3 reads TGTGCCAGCAGTTCGACAGATAACTATGGCTACACCTTC. It encodes CASSSTDNYGYTF.

The J gene is TRBJ1-2, the V gene TRBV7-9, with D tentatively TRBD1 (6 bases). The CDR3 length is 14 residues. V dropped 0 bases and J dropped 7 bases, with 12 bases sitting between them. CDR1 and CDR2 from the germline V gene are SEHNR and FQNEAQ (reference sequence). CDR3 protein: CASSLAGGHSGYTF. The CDR3 coding sequence is TGTGCCAGCAGCTTAGCGGGGGGGCATTCTGGCTACACCTTC.

The chain recombines TRBV11-1 with TRBJ2-4; D is uncertain. The CDR3 runs to 14 residues. Trimming cost V 5 bases and J 2 bases, with 10 bases left between them. The V gene's germline CDR1 is SGHAT and CDR2 FQDESV (reference sequence). The CDR3 loop reads CASSPGRSKNIQYF. The CDR3 DNA is TGTGCCAGCAGCCCTGGACGGTCCAAAAACATTCAGTACTTC.

This chain joins TRBV27 and TRBJ2-3; no clear D. The CDR3 loop spans 14 amino acids. CDR1 is MNHEY, CDR2 SMNVEV, per germline (reference sequence). V lost 5 bases and J 0 bases, leaving 9 bases between the germline ends. CDR3 in DNA: TGTGCCAGCAGTCGACGGCTCAGCACAGATACGCAGTATTTT. Encoded protein: CASSRRLSTDTQYF.

This CDR3 reads CAWSVKRESYNEQFF. The CDR3 DNA reads as TGTGCCTGGAGTGTAAAGAGAGAATCCTACAATGAGCAGTTCTTC. The chain couples TRBV30 to TRBJ2-1; D uncertain. Germline loops: CDR1 GTSNPN, CDR2 SVGIG (reference sequence). This CDR3 region has 15 residues. Trimming stripped 0 bases from V and 1 base from J, with 10 bases between.

Note on this clone: The sample carries other DNA sequences with the same CDR3. The CDR3 sequence: CASSYPGGTEAFF. CDR3 nucleotide sequence: TGTGCCAGCAGTTACCCGGGGGGGACTGAAGCTTTCTTT. The chain links TRBV6-5 to TRBJ1-1; maybe TRBD1 (5 bases). The CDR3 runs 13 residues. Germline CDR1 reads MNHEY; CDR2 reads SVGAGI. V was shortened by 2 bases and J by 5 bases, with 9 bases between the two germline ends.

The CDR3 region is CASSLRLAGGPDTQYF. The CDR3 DNA follows: TGCGCCAGCAGCCTGAGACTAGCGGGAGGGCCAGATACGCAGTATTTT. The genes are TRBV4-3 and TRBJ2-3, with 14 nucleotides matching TRBD2. The trim removed 4 bases at V and 4 bases at J, leaving 4 bases unmatched. The CDR3 is 16 residues long. The V gene's germline CDR1 is LGHNA and CDR2 YSLEER.

This chain uses TRBV9 with TRBJ2-7, with 9 bases fitting TRBD2. The CDR3 contains 15 residues. Germline lookup yields CDR1 SGDLS and CDR2 YYNGEE. V shed 1 base, J shed 1 base, and the junction held 3 bases outside the gene matches. The CDR3 region is CASSVSSGDSYEQYF. CDR3 nucleotide sequence: TGTGCCAGCAGCGTATCTAGCGGGGATTCCTACGAGCAGTACTTC.

V is TRBV7-2 and J is TRBJ2-3, with TRBD1 matching over 7 bases. V was clipped by 1 base and J by 0 bases; unmatched bases: 4. CDR1 is SGHTA and CDR2 is FQGNSA in the germline V gene. This CDR3 is 16 amino acids long. The CDR3 nucleotides read TGTGCCAGCAGCTTAGTGACAGGGATTAGCACAGATACGCAGTATTTT. It is translated as CASSLVTGISTDTQYF.

V usage is TRBV7-9 and J usage is TRBJ2-6, with TRBD1 matching over 7 bases. Trimming took 4 bases from V and 0 from J; bases not matched to a gene: 12. CDR1 is SEHNR and CDR2 is FQNEAQ in the germline V gene (reference sequence). The length of the CDR3 is 19 residues. CDR3 sequence (DNA): TGTGCCAGCAGCTCCGCTAGGGGACAGTCACTCTCTGGGGCCAACGTCCTGACTTTC. This sequence encodes CASSSARGQSLSGANVLTF.

V usage is TRBV6-1 and J usage is TRBJ1-2; D might be TRBD1 (6 bases). Trimming took 6 bases from V and 4 from J, leaving 18 bases between them. This CDR3 is built from 15 residues. Per the germline V gene, CDR1 is MNHNS and CDR2 is SASEGT. DNA for the CDR3: TGTGCCAGCAGGCTCCACAGGGACCCCGTCTATGGCTACACCTTC. This codes for CASRLHRDPVYGYTF.